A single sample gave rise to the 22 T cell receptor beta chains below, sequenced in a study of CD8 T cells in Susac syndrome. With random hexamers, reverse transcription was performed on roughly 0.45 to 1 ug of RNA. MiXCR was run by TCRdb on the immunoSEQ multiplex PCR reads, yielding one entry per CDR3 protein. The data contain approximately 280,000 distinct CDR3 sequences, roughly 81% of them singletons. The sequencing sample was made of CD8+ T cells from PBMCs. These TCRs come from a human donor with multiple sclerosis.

In DNA form, the CDR3 reads TGTGCCAGCAGCGTGGGGGACGAGGATTATAATTCACCCCTCCACTTT. Translating it yields CASSVGDEDYNSPLHF. This chain joins TRBV9 and TRBJ1-6; tentatively, D is TRBD1 (5 bases). V was clipped by 2 bases and J by 4 bases, with 13 bases between them. In germline, CDR1 is SGDLS, CDR2 YYNGEE. The CDR3 has 16 amino acids.

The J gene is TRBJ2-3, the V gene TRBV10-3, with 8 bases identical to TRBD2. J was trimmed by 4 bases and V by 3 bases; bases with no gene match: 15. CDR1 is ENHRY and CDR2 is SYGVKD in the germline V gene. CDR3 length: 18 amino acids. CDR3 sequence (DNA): TGTGCCATCAGTGATCCCCGCCAAAAGCGGGAGATCGCAGATACGCAGTATTTT. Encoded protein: CAISDPRQKREIADTQYF.

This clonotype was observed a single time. CDR3 sequence: CASSYDGNTIYF. For the CDR3, the DNA is TGTGCCAGCAGTTATGATGGAAACACCATATATTTT. The rearrangement uses TRBV12-3 or TRBV12-4 and TRBJ1-3; D remains unclear. This CDR3 region has 12 residues. V was cut by 4 bases and J by 3 bases, with 4 bases left in between.

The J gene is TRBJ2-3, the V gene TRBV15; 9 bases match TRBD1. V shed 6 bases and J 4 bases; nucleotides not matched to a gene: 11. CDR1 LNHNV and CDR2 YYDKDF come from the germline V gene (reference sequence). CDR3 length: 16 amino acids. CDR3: CATSSSGTGYSDTQYF. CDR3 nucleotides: TGTGCCACCAGTTCATCCGGGACAGGGTATTCAGATACGCAGTATTTT.

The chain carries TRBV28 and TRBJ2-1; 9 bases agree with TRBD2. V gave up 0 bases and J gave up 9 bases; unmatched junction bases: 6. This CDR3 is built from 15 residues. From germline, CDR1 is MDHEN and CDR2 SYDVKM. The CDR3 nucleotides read TGTGCCAGCAGTTTATGGGCTAGCGGGATCGGTGAGCAGTTCTTC. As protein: CASSLWASGIGEQFF.

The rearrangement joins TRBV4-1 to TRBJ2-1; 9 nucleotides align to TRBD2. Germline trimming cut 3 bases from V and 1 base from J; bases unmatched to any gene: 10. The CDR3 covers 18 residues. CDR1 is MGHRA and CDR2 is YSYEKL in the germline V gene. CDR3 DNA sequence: TGCGCCAGCAGCCATAGTCGACTAGCGGTTCCATCCTACAATGAGCAGTTCTTC. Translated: CASSHSRLAVPSYNEQFF.

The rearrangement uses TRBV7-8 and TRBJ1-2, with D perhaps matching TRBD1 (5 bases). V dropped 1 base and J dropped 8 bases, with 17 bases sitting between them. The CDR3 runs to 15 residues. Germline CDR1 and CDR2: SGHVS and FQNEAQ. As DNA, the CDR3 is TGTGCCAGCAGCTTAGATTTCGGCAGGGAGGTCGGCTACACCTTC. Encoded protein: CASSLDFGREVGYTF.

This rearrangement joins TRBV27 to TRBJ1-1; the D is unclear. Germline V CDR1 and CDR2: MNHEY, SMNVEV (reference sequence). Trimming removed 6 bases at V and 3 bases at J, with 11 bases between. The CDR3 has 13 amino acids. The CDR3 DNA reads TGTGCCAGCAGGTTCCTCAAAGACACTGAAGCTTTCTTT. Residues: CASRFLKDTEAFF.

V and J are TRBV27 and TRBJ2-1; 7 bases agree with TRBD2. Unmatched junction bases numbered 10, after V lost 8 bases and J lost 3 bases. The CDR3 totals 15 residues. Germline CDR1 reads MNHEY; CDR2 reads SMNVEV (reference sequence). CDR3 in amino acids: CASSTGGGDYNEQFF. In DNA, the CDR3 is TGTGCCAGCTCCACGGGGGGAGGGGACTACAATGAGCAGTTCTTC.

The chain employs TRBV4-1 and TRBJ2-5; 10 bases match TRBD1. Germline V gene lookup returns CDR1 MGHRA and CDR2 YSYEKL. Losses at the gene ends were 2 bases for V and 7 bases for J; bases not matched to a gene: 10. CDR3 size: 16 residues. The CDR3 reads CASSQSLTGGAGTQYF. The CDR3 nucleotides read TGCGCCAGCAGCCAATCCTTGACAGGGGGCGCAGGGACCCAGTACTTC.

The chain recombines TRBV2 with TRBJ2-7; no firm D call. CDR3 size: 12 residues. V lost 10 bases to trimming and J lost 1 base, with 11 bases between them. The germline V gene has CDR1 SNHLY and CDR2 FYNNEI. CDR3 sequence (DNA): TGTGCCACAAGGAGCGCGTCCTACGAGCAGTACTTC. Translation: CATRSASYEQYF.

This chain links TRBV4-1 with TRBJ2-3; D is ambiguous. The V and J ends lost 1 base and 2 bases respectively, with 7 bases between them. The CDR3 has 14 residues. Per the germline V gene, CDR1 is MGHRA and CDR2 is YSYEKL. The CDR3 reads CASSQGWDTDTQYF. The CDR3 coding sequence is TGCGCCAGCAGCCAAGGATGGGACACAGATACGCAGTATTTT.

The CDR3 reads CASSTSGLTDTQYF. The CDR3 coding sequence is TGTGCCAGCAGTACTAGCGGCCTCACAGATACGCAGTATTTT. The J gene is TRBJ2-3, the V gene TRBV12-3 or TRBV12-4; 8 bases are shared with TRBD2. This CDR3 is built from 14 residues. V gave up 5 bases and J gave up 2 bases; unmatched junction bases: 3.

The CDR3, as DNA: TGTGCCAGCAGCCGCAGGGATGGCTACACCTTC. Translation gives CASSRRDGYTF. The chain links TRBV12-3 or TRBV12-4 to TRBJ1-2; weak D call: TRBD1 (5 bases). Trimming took off 6 bases at V and 6 bases at J, with 8 bases between the two ends. The CDR3 loop spans 11 amino acids.

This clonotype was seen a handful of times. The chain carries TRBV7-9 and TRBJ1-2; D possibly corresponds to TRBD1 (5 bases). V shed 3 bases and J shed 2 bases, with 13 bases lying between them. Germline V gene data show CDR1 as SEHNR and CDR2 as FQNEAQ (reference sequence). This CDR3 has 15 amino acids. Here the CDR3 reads CASSLGGTGNYGYTF. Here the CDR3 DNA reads TGTGCCAGCAGCTTGGGCGGGACGGGGAACTATGGCTACACCTTC.

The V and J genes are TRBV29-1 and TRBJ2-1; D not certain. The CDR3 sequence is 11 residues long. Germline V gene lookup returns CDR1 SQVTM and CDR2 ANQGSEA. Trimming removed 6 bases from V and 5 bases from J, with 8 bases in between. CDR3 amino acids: CSVARDNEQFF. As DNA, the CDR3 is TGCAGCGTCGCAAGGGACAATGAGCAGTTCTTC.

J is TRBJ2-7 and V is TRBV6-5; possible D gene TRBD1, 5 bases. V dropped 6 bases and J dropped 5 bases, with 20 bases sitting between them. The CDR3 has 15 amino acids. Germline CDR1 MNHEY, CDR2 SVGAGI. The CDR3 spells CASSLESQGGDEQYF. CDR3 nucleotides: TGTGCCAGCAGCCTGGAGAGTCAGGGCGGTGACGAGCAGTACTTC.

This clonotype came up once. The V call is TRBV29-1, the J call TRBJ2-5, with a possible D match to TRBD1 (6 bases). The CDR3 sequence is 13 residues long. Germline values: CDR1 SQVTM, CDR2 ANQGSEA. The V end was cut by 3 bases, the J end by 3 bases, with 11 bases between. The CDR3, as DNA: TGCAGCGTTGAGGACAGAACTGAAGAGACCCAGTACTTC. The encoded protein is CSVEDRTEETQYF.

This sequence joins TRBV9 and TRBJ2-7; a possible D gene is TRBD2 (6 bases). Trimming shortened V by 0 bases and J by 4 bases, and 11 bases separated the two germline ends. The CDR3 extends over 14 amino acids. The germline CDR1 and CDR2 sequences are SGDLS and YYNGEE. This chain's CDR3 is CASSVGVGGYEQYF. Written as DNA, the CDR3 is TGTGCCAGCAGCGTAGGAGTCGGGGGTTACGAGCAGTACTTC. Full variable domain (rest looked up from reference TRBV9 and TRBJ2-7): DSGVTQTPKHLITATGQRVTLRCSPRSGDLSVYWYQQSLDQGLQFLIQYYNGEERAKGNILERFSAQQFPDLHSELNLSSLELGDSALYFCASSVGVGGYEQYFGPGTRLTVT.

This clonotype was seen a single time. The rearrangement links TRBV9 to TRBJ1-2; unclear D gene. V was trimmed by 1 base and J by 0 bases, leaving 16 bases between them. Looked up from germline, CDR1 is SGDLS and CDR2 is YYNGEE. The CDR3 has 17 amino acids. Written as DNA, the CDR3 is TGTGCCAGCAGCGTACCCGCTCGGGGTGTAGCTAACTATGGCTACACCTTC. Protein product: CASSVPARGVANYGYTF. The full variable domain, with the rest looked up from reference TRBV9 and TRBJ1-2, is DSGVTQTPKHLITATGQRVTLRCSPRSGDLSVYWYQQSLDQGLQFLIQYYNGEERAKGNILERFSAQQFPDLHSELNLSSLELGDSALYFCASSVPARGVANYGYTFGSGTRLTVV.

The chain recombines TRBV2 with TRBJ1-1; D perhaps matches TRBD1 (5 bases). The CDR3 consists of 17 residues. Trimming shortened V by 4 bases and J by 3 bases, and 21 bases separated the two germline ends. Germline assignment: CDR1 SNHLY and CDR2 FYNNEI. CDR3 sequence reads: CASSAVAGNDRDTEAFF. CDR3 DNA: TGTGCCAGCAGTGCGGTGGCAGGGAACGACCGGGACACTGAAGCTTTCTTT.

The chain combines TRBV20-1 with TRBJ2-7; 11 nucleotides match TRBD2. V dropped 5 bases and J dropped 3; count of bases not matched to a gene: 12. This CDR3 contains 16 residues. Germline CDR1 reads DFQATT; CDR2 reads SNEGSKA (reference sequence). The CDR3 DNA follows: TGCAGTGCTCTCAGATCATCGACTAGCGGGGTCTACGAGCAGTACTTC. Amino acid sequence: CSALRSSTSGVYEQYF.